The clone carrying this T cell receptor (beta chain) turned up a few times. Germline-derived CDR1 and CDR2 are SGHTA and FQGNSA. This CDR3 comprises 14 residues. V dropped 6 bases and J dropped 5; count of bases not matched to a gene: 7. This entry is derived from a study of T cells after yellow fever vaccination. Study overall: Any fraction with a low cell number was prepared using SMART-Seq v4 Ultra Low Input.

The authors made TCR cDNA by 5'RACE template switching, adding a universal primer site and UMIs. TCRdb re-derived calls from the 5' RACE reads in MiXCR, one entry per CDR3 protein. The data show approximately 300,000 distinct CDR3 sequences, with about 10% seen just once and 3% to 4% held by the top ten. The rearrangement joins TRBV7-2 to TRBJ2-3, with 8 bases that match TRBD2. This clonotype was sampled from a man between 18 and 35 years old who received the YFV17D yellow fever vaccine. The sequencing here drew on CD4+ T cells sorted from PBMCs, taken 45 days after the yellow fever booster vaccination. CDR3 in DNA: TGTGCCAGCAGTCAGCCGGGAGGGGTAGATACGCAGTATTTT. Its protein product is CASSQPGGVDTQYF.